Detailed here is one TCR beta chain. This specimen belongs to a study of blood T cell repertoires in COVID-19. Study summary: Specimens from acute and convalescent COVID-19 originated in the United States, Italy and Spain.

V lost 3 bases and J lost 1, with 12 bases in between. The CDR3 spans 15 residues. Germline V gene data show CDR1 as SGHTA and CDR2 as FQGNSA. Per the original methods: Amplification from reference gene primers served as the basis for estimated nucleated cell counts. Measured with immunoSEQ multiplex PCR; TCRdb has only the in-frame clones, and not every one. The V and J calls and clone size come from that table; D and trimming were worked out from the DNA. The sample includes approximately 93,000 clones, about 74% of them seen just once. This chain connects TRBV7-2 to TRBJ2-5; D is undetermined. The sequence came from a man in his 70s with COVID-19, enrolled during active disease. The sequenced material came from peripheral blood. The CDR3 region is CASSFATPTQETQYF. CDR3 DNA: TGTGCCAGCAGCTTTGCCACCCCTACCCAAGAGACCCAGTACTTC. Filled out from reference TRBV7-2 and TRBJ2-5, the complete variable domain reads GAGVSQSPSNKVTEKGKDVELRCDPISGHTALYWYRQSLGQGLEFLIYFQGNSAPDKSGLPSDRFSAERTGGSVSTLTIQRTQQEDSAVYLCASSFATPTQETQYFGPGTRLLVL.